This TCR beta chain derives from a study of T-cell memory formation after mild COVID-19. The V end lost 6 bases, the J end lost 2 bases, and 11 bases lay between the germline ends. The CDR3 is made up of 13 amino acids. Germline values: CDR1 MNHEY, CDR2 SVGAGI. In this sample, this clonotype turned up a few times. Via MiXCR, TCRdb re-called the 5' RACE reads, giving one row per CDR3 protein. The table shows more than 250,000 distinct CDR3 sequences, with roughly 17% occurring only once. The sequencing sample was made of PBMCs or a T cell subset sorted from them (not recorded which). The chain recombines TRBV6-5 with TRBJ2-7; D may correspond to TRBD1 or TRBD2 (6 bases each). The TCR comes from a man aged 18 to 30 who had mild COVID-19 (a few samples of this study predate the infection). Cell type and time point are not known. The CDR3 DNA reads TGTGCCAGCAGGAGAGGGGGGACCTACGAGCAGTACTTC. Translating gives CASRRGGTYEQYF.